The entry below describes one T cell receptor (beta chain). PCR was performed using 60 Vbeta and 13 Jbeta primers. Here immunoSEQ multiplex PCR was the method, and the copy in TCRdb shows in-frame clones only, minus some. This sample's clone table lists 65,000 to 80,000 clones. The CDR3 spans 14 residues. Per germline, CDR1 SGHRS and CDR2 YFSETQ. Trimming left V 0 bases short and J 2 bases short, with 9 bases between. This sample was taken from a study of cytomegalovirus exposure and HLA in healthy donors. Though nominally healthy at sampling, donors likely had unrecorded immune exposures. The sequence derives from a man aged 25 to 45 in good health and CMV-seronegative. The rearrangement joins TRBV5-1 to TRBJ2-7; no firm D call. The source material was PBMCs. The CDR3 nucleotides are TGCGCCAGCAGCTTGGCACCGCGCGCCTACGAGCAGTACTTC. It codes for CASSLAPRAYEQYF.